The 22 T cell receptor beta chains presented below share a single source sample, sequenced in a study of blood T cell repertoires in COVID-19. Using immunoSEQ multiplex PCR, the repertoire was profiled, and TCRdb retains in-frame clones only, with some absent. The sample contains about 410,000 clones, roughly 90% of which appear only once. The sequencing input was peripheral blood. These receptors all come from a woman aged 40 to 49 with COVID-19, enrolled during active disease.

This clone was seen only a few times. The CDR3 loop is CASSFRGREGETQYF. In DNA, the CDR3 is TGCGCCAGCAGCTTCAGGGGTCGGGAAGGAGAGACCCAGTACTTC. This rearrangement joins TRBV5-1 to TRBJ2-5; possible D gene TRBD1, 6 bases. V lost 2 bases and J lost 4, with 15 bases in between. The germline gives CDR1 SGHRS, CDR2 YFSETQ. CDR3 length equals 15 residues.

This clone was detected once. This chain joins TRBV29-1 and TRBJ1-1; 8 bases match TRBD1. Germline CDR1 is SQVTM and CDR2 is ANQGSEA. This CDR3 is built from 13 residues. V shed 4 bases and J 7 bases; nucleotides not matched to a gene: 8. The CDR3 region has the DNA TGCAGCGTTGGTGGACAGGGCGCGGGTGAAGCTTTCTTT. It is translated as CSVGGQGAGEAFF.

This chain connects TRBV9 to TRBJ1-5; TRBD1 might be the D (5 bases). V was clipped by 0 bases and J by 0 bases, with 10 bases between them. This CDR3 is built from 16 residues. The germline gives CDR1 SGDLS, CDR2 YYNGEE. This CDR3 is CASSVGGDGSNQPQHF. DNA for the CDR3: TGTGCCAGCAGCGTAGGGGGCGACGGTAGCAATCAGCCCCAGCATTTT.

The chain joins TRBV7-3 to TRBJ2-2; 13 nucleotides match TRBD2. Looked up from germline, CDR1 is SGHTA and CDR2 is FQGTGA. With V trimmed by 4 bases and J by 5 bases, 7 bases remained unmatched. The CDR3 runs 17 residues. The CDR3 region is CASSSGTSGVKTGELFF. The CDR3 coding sequence is TGTGCCAGCAGCTCCGGGACTAGCGGGGTCAAAACCGGGGAGCTGTTTTTT.

CDR3: CASSLREEANYGYTF. CDR3 DNA sequence: TGCGCCAGCAGCTTGAGAGAGGAAGCTAACTATGGCTACACCTTC. This chain joins TRBV5-1 and TRBJ1-2; D is undetermined. CDR1 SGHRS and CDR2 YFSETQ come from the germline V gene. The CDR3 is made up of 15 amino acids. V was cut by 1 base and J by 0 bases, with 10 bases left in between.

This chain joins TRBV7-2 and TRBJ2-7, with D perhaps TRBD2 (7 bases). This CDR3 has 15 residues. Germline values: CDR1 SGHTA, CDR2 FQGNSA. Deletions cut 3 bases from V and 6 bases from J, with 18 bases between. CDR3 DNA: TGTGCCAGCAGCTTGAGACAAGGGGGGGTTTCCGAGCAGTACTTC. This gives the protein CASSLRQGGVSEQYF.

The chain has TRBV30 and TRBJ1-3; possible D gene TRBD1, 5 bases. Looked up from germline, CDR1 is GTSNPN and CDR2 is SVGIG (reference sequence). The CDR3 extends over 13 amino acids. Deletions cut 4 bases from V and 4 bases from J, with 11 bases between. The CDR3 protein is CAWTHGGGNTIYF. Written as DNA, the CDR3 is TGTGCCTGGACCCATGGGGGGGGAAACACCATATATTTT.

CDR3 sequence (DNA): TGTGCCAGCAGCTCACTAGCGGGAGGGGTCACAGATACGCAGTATTTT. Its translation: CASSSLAGGVTDTQYF. The chain links TRBV7-3 to TRBJ2-3, with 13 positions matching TRBD2. V shed 4 bases and J 2 bases; nucleotides not matched to a gene: 3. Germline V gene data show CDR1 as SGHTA and CDR2 as FQGTGA. The CDR3 extends over 16 amino acids.

The chain has TRBV9 and TRBJ2-1; TRBD2 matches 8 bases. CDR1 and CDR2 (germline): SGDLS, YYNGEE. The CDR3 is 15 amino acids. V shed 0 bases and J 9 bases; nucleotides not matched to a gene: 8. The CDR3 bases are TGTGCCAGCAGCGTAGTAAGCGGGAGTTTCGGTGAGCAGTTCTTC. The encoded protein is CASSVVSGSFGEQFF.

This rearrangement joins TRBV10-3 to TRBJ2-1; TRBD2 aligns across 13 bases. Germline CDR1 and CDR2: ENHRY and SYGVKD. This CDR3 has 13 amino acids. Germline trimming cut 8 bases from V and 9 bases from J; bases unmatched to any gene: 4. DNA for the CDR3: TGTGCCATCGCACTAGCGGGGGGGGGTGAGCAGTTCTTC. It specifies CAIALAGGGEQFF.

The chain uses TRBV5-1 and TRBJ1-4; 7 bases are shared with TRBD1. The trim removed 0 bases at V and 6 bases at J, leaving 8 bases unmatched. Germline-derived CDR1 and CDR2 are SGHRS and YFSETQ. The CDR3 runs to 16 residues. The CDR3 bases are TGCGCCAGCAGCTTGGTACCTGGACAGGCTGATGAAAAACTGTTTTTT. Translation: CASSLVPGQADEKLFF.

The chain carries TRBV2 and TRBJ1-4; TRBD1 is a possible D gene (6 bases). In germline, CDR1 is SNHLY, CDR2 FYNNEI. Trimming left V 1 base short and J 8 bases short, with 11 bases between. The CDR3 spans 14 residues. The CDR3 here is CASSEVTDREKLFF. In DNA, the CDR3 is TGTGCCAGCAGTGAAGTAACCGACAGGGAAAAACTGTTTTTT.

This clone was detected only once. The rearrangement links TRBV6-1 to TRBJ1-2; D not resolved. The V and J ends lost 2 bases and 4 bases respectively, with 5 bases between them. The CDR3 totals 12 residues. Per the germline V gene, CDR1 is MNHNS and CDR2 is SASEGT. Written as DNA, the CDR3 is TGTGCCAGCAGTGAATTCTTCTATGGCTACACCTTC. Its translation: CASSEFFYGYTF.

V and J are TRBV5-1 and TRBJ1-5, with TRBD1 matching 9 bases. CDR3 length: 15 residues. The germline CDR1 and CDR2 sequences are SGHRS and YFSETQ. J lost 7 bases, V lost 1 base, and 6 bases had no gene match. CDR3 coding DNA: TGCGCCAGCAGCTTGACAGGGGGCAGAGACCAGCCCCAGCATTTT. The encoded protein is CASSLTGGRDQPQHF.

The chain recombines TRBV29-1 with TRBJ1-1; D not resolved. The V end was cut by 4 bases, the J end by 0 bases, with 9 bases between. Germline V gene sequence: CDR1 SQVTM, CDR2 ANQGSEA. CDR3 length: 13 amino acids. The CDR3 sequence is CSVVRHLNTEAFF. For the CDR3, the DNA is TGCAGCGTTGTTCGACACCTGAACACTGAAGCTTTCTTT.

The chain joins TRBV28 to TRBJ1-1; D call uncertain. The CDR3 consists of 14 residues. Trimming took 5 bases from V and 1 from J, leaving 11 bases between them. Germline V gives CDR1 MDHEN, CDR2 SYDVKM. CDR3 region: CASSTLLENTEAFF. The CDR3 nucleotides are TGTGCCAGCAGTACCCTTTTAGAGAACACTGAAGCTTTCTTT.

The rearrangement joins TRBV27 to TRBJ1-1, with D possibly being TRBD1 (5 bases). Germline-derived CDR1 and CDR2 are MNHEY and SMNVEV (reference sequence). The CDR3 totals 16 residues. Trimming left V 4 bases short and J 0 bases short, with 15 bases between. CDR3 in amino acids: CASSSMRGGVNTEAFF. Written as DNA, the CDR3 is TGTGCCAGCAGTTCCATGCGGGGCGGGGTGAACACTGAAGCTTTCTTT.

This clone was observed once. The CDR3 loop is CASSTGLASDTQYF. CDR3 DNA sequence: TGCGCCAGCAGCACGGGACTAGCCTCGGATACGCAGTATTTT. The chain combines TRBV5-1 with TRBJ2-3; 9 nucleotides agree with TRBD2. This CDR3 comprises 14 residues. The germline V gene encodes CDR1 SGHRS and CDR2 YFSETQ. J was trimmed by 6 bases and V by 4 bases; bases with no gene match: 6.

There are a few counts of this clone. The V call is TRBV9, the J call TRBJ2-7; 10 nucleotides align to TRBD2. The trim removed 4 bases at V and 4 bases at J, leaving 11 bases unmatched. The CDR3 spans 16 residues. Germline V gene sequence: CDR1 SGDLS, CDR2 YYNGEE. The CDR3 bases are TGTGCCAGCAGCCCCTCTGTAGCGGGAGGTTCATACGAGCAGTACTTC. Translation gives CASSPSVAGGSYEQYF.

The sample holds one count of this clone. The chain has TRBV11-3 and TRBJ2-3; the D gene is possibly TRBD1 (8 bases). CDR3 length: 16 amino acids. Germline assignment: CDR1 SGHNT and CDR2 YENEEA. The ends were cut back, 5 bases at V and 1 base at J, with 16 bases in the middle. In nucleotides, the CDR3 is TGTGCCAGCAGCATGGACAGGGAGGGGGGCACAGATACGCAGTATTTT. Protein product: CASSMDREGGTDTQYF.

The V call is TRBV29-1, the J call TRBJ1-2, with a tentative D call TRBD1 (5 bases). Per the germline V gene, CDR1 is SQVTM and CDR2 is ANQGSEA. V was clipped by 4 bases and J by 4 bases, with 10 bases between them. This CDR3 has 12 amino acids. CDR3 coding DNA: TGCAGCGTTGCGACGGACACCTATGGCTACACCTTC. Translating it yields CSVATDTYGYTF.

The chain joins TRBV6-5 to TRBJ2-1; no clear D. The ends were cut back, 6 bases at V and 4 bases at J, with 10 bases in the middle. The CDR3 is 13 residues long. CDR1 and CDR2 from the germline V gene are MNHEY and SVGAGI. The CDR3 nucleotides read TGTGCCAGCAGCTCTCACCAGTACAATGAGCAGTTCTTC. It codes for CASSSHQYNEQFF.